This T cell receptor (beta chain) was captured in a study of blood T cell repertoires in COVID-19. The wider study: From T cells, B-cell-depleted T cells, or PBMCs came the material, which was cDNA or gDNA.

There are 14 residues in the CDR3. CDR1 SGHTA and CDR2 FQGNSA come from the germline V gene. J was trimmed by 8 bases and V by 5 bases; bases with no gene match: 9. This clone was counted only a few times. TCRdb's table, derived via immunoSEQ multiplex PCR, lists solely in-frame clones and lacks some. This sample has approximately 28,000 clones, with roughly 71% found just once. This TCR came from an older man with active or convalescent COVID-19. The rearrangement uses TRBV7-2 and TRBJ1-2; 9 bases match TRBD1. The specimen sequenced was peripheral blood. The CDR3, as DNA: TGTGCCAGCAGCCCCCCGGACAGGGGACCAGGCTACACCTTC. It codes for CASSPPDRGPGYTF.